The TCR beta chain described here comes from a study of PD-1 blockade in classical Hodgkin lymphoma. General study points: Prior to therapy, complete responders displayed diversity much like that of newly diagnosed patients. TCR diversity in CD4+, not CD8+, cells rose significantly by C4D1.

The CDR3 length is 18 residues. Losses at the gene ends were 1 base for V and 3 bases for J; bases not matched to a gene: 15. From germline, CDR1 is GTSNPN and CDR2 SVGIG (reference sequence). Of note for this clone: Its antigen is not identified.

Only in-frame clones appear in the TCRdb table, and some are missing; sequencing was by immunoSEQ multiplex PCR. This table has some 38,000 clones, around 76% appearing once. Relapse was seen in all patients after autologous stem cell transplantation, and brentuximab vedotin exposure was variable. This chain links TRBV30 with TRBJ2-7; TRBD1 agrees at 10 bases. This specimen consisted of peripheral blood mononuclear cells (PBMCs), obtained before the second cycle of nivolumab. This TCR derives from a human donor with classical Hodgkin lymphoma. The CDR3 bases are TGTGCCTGGAGTGCCGGGACAGGGGTCGGGGGGCTACACTACGAGCAGTACTTC. Protein sequence: CAWSAGTGVGGLHYEQYF.